This T cell receptor (beta chain) was documented in a study of blood T cell repertoires in COVID-19. The germline CDR1 and CDR2 sequences are WNHNN and SYGVQD (reference sequence). The CDR3 loop spans 16 amino acids. Between the trimmed V and J ends, which lost 2 bases and 3 bases, there was a span of 13 bases. Original analysis: By means of reference gene primer amplification, nucleated cell counts were estimated. Using immunoSEQ multiplex PCR, the repertoire was profiled, and TCRdb retains in-frame clones only, with some absent. V and J calls and clone size are those listed in that table; D and trimming were worked out from the DNA. The table records approximately 170,000 clones, approximately 83% of them present only once.

The clonotype originates from a man aged 65 to 85 who had recovered from COVID-19. Sample: peripheral blood. The chain joins TRBV10-1 to TRBJ2-2, with D perhaps TRBD1 (5 bases). The CDR3 sequence is CASSEEGRDHTGELFF. CDR3 DNA sequence: TGCGCCAGCAGTGAGGAAGGCAGGGATCACACCGGGGAGCTGTTTTTT.